This record looks at one T cell receptor (beta chain) sequence and its context. Its specificity is unknown. CDR3 length: 13 residues. V was trimmed by 3 bases and J by 8 bases, leaving 10 bases between them. Germline V CDR1 and CDR2: LGHDT, YNNKEL (reference sequence). This sample stems from a study of T cell responses to AZD1222 COVID-19 vaccine. Study observations and caveats: Regions 160-218 and 743-854 dominated among vaccine-associated CD4 TCRs spanning spike. A rise in Spike-specific TCR breadth and depth followed two AZD1222 doses.

The method was immunoSEQ multiplex PCR; TCRdb's version includes in-frame clones alone and lacks a portion of them. Among 120,000 or so clones listed, approximately 88% were seen once. The TCR originated in an adult in good health. The rearrangement uses TRBV3-1 (or the pseudogene TRBV3-2) and TRBJ1-4; D not certain. Here the sequenced sample was peripheral blood, taken on day 0 of MenACWY control vaccination. The chain's CDR3 is CASSHGYQEKLFF. CDR3 nucleotides: TGTGCCAGCAGCCACGGCTACCAGGAAAAACTGTTTTTT.